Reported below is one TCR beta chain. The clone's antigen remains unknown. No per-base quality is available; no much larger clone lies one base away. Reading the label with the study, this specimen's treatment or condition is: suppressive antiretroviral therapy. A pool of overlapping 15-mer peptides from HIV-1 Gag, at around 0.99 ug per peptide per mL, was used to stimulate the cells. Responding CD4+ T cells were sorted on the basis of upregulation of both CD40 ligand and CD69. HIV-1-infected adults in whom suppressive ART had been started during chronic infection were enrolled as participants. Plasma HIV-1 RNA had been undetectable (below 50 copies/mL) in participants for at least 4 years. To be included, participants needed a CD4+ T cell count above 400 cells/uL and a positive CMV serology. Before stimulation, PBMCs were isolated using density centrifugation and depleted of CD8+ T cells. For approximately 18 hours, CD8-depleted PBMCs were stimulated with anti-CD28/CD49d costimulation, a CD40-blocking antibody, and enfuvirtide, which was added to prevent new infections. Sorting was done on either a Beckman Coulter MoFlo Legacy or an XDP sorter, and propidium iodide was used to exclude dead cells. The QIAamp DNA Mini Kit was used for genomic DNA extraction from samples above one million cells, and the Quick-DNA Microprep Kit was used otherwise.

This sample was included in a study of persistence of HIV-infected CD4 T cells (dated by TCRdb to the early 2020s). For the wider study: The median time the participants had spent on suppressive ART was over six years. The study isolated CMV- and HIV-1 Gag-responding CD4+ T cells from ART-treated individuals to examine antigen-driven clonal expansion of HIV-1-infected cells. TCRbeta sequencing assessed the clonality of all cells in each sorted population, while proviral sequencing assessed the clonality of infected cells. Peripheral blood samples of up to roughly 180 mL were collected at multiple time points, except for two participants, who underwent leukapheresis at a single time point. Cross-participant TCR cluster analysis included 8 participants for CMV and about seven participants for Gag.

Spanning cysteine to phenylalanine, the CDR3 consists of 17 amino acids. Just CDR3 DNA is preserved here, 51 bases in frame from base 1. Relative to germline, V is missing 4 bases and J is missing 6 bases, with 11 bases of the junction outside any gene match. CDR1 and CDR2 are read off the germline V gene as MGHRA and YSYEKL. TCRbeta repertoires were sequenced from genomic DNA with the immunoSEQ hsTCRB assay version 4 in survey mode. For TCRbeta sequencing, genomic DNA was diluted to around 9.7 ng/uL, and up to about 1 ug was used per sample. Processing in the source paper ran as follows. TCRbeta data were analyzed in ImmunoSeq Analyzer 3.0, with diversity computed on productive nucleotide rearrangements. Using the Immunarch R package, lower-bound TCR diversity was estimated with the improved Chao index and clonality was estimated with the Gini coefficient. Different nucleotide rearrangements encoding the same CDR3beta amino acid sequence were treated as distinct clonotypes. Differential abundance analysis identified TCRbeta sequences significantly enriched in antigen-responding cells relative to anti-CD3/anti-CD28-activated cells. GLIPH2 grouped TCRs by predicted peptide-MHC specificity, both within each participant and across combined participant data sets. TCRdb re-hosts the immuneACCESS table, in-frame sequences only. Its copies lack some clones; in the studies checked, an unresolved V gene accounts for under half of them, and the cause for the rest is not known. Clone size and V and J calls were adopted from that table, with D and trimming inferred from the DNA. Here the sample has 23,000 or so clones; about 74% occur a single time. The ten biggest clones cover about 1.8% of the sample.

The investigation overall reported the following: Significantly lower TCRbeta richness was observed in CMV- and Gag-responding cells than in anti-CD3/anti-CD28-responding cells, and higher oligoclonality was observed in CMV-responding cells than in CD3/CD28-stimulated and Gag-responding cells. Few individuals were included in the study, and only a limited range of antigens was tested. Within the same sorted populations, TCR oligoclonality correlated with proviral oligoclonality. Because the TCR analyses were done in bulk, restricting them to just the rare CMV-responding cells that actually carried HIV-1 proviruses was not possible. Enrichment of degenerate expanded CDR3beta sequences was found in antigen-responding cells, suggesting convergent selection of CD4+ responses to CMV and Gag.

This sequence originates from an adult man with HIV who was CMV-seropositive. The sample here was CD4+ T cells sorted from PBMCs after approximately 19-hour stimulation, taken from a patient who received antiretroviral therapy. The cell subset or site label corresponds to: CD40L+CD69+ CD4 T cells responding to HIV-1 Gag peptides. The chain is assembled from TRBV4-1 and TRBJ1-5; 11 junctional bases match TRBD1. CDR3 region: CASSPLWGQGEIQPQHF. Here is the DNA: TGCGCCAGCAGCCCGTTATGGGGACAGGGGGAAATTCAGCCCCAGCATTTT.